One sample yielded the 18 T cell receptor beta chains listed below, sequenced in a study of blood T cells in healthy people across ages. A second roughly 7 to 11 cycle PCR used barcoded and J-beta primers. From the 5' RACE reads, TCRdb called clonotypes with MiXCR, one entry per CDR3 protein. The data show 780,000 or so distinct CDR3 sequences, approximately 53% seen once. Sequenced input: blood. These receptors came from a man aged 80 or over in good health.

The V and J genes are TRBV7-9 and TRBJ2-1, with D possibly matching TRBD1 (6 bases). This CDR3 has 17 amino acids. Trimming took off 1 base at V and 0 bases at J, with 13 bases between the two ends. The germline CDR1 and CDR2 sequences are SEHNR and FQNEAQ (reference sequence). CDR3 DNA sequence: TGTGCCAGCAGCTTAGGGGGGCGGAAGAGCTCCTACAATGAGCAGTTCTTC. Translation gives CASSLGGRKSSYNEQFF.

The chain has TRBV7-6 and TRBJ2-5, with D maybe TRBD2 (7 bases). Germline CDR1 is SGHVS and CDR2 is FNYEAQ. Trimming removed 2 bases at V and 9 bases at J, with 19 bases between. The CDR3 covers 15 residues. CDR3 amino acids: CASSLSGTSGEAQYF. CDR3 bases: TGTGCCAGCAGCTTAAGCGGGACATCTGGTGAGGCCCAGTACTTC.

This clonotype came up a few times. This sequence joins TRBV5-1 and TRBJ2-7; 8 nucleotides line up with TRBD2. In germline, CDR1 is SGHRS, CDR2 YFSETQ. The CDR3 is made up of 19 amino acids. V shed 4 bases and J 1 base; nucleotides not matched to a gene: 19. DNA of the CDR3: TGCGCCAGCAGCCCAAGACTAGCGTCGGTATTTGGCTTTTCCTACGAGCAGTACTTC. Its protein is CASSPRLASVFGFSYEQYF.

The J gene is TRBJ2-1, the V gene TRBV12-3 or TRBV12-4, with a tentative D call TRBD2 (6 bases). CDR3 length equals 15 residues. V was cut by 3 bases and J by 8 bases, with 17 bases left in between. CDR3 loop: CASSLGGALLDEQFF. The CDR3 region has the DNA TGTGCCAGCAGTTTGGGCGGGGCCCTTTTGGATGAGCAGTTCTTC.

The chain couples TRBV10-3 to TRBJ2-1; 10 bases are a match to TRBD1. There are 14 residues in the CDR3. Germline CDR1 is ENHRY and CDR2 is SYGVKD. J was trimmed by 9 bases and V by 5 bases; bases with no gene match: 7. The CDR3 DNA reads TGTGCCATCAGTCGACAGGGGGCGGGAGGTGAGCAGTTCTTC. This gives the protein CAISRQGAGGEQFF.

The chain combines TRBV10-3 with TRBJ2-3, with TRBD2 matching 9 bases. V gave up 5 bases and J gave up 5 bases; unmatched junction bases: 5. The CDR3 spans 14 residues. Germline CDR1 and CDR2: ENHRY and SYGVKD. The CDR3 DNA reads TGTGCCATCAGTAGCGGGAGGTCAGGAGATACGCAGTATTTT. Residues: CAISSGRSGDTQYF.

This clonotype was counted a few times. The chain combines TRBV20-1 with TRBJ2-5; D is unclear. The CDR3 is 15 amino acids. CDR1 is DFQATT, CDR2 SNEGSKA, per germline (reference sequence). V was trimmed by 5 bases and J by 3 bases, leaving 19 bases between them. The CDR3: CSADGMRPQKETQYF. The CDR3, as DNA: TGCAGTGCTGATGGTATGCGTCCACAAAAAGAGACCCAGTACTTC.

In this sample, this clonotype turned up many times. A read error may produce the germline difference seen at one junction end. The rearrangement joins TRBV5-1 to TRBJ2-3; D not certain. The V gene's germline CDR1 is SGHRS and CDR2 YFSETQ. CDR3 length equals 13 residues. This CDR3 is CASSFGSTDTQYF. The CDR3 DNA follows: TGTGCCAGCAGCTTCGGGAGCACAGATACGCAGTATTTT.

A few counts support this clonotype. This CDR3 is CASQASDPSEQYF. The DNA for the CDR3 is TGTGCCAGCCAAGCTTCGGACCCCTCCGAGCAGTACTTC. V usage is TRBV7-9 and J usage is TRBJ2-7; D not certain. Germline V gene data show CDR1 as SEHNR and CDR2 as FQNEAQ (reference sequence). The CDR3 spans 13 residues. V lost 8 bases and J lost 6, with 17 bases in between.

The chain uses TRBV28 and TRBJ2-5, with TRBD1 matching 9 bases. The CDR3 is made up of 16 amino acids. Germline CDR1 and CDR2: MDHEN and SYDVKM. V was clipped by 9 bases and J by 2 bases; unmatched bases: 13. CDR3 bases: TGTGCCAGTGGGGCAGGACAGGGGACGAGACAAGAGACCCAGTACTTC. It translates to CASGAGQGTRQETQYF. The complete variable domain, with remaining parts taken from reference TRBV28 and TRBJ2-5, reads DVKVTQSSRYLVKRTGEKVFLECVQDMDHENMFWYRQDPGLGLRLIYFSYDVKMKEKGDIPEGYSVSREKKERFSLILESASTNQTSMYLCASGAGQGTRQETQYFGPGTRLLVL.

This clonotype was found once. The rearrangement links TRBV5-1 to TRBJ2-1; possibly TRBD1 or TRBD2 for D (5 bases each). The CDR3 consists of 14 residues. The germline V and J ends were trimmed by 4 bases and 7 bases, with 15 bases remaining between them. The germline CDR1 and CDR2 sequences are SGHRS and YFSETQ. The chain's CDR3 is CASSPGQRGNEQFF. For the CDR3, the DNA is TGCGCCAGCAGCCCCGGACAACGGGGAAATGAGCAGTTCTTC.

The gene calls are TRBV7-2 and TRBJ2-7, with 7 bases matching TRBD1. V lost 5 bases to trimming and J lost 3 bases; unmatched junction nucleotides: 7. In germline, CDR1 is SGHTA, CDR2 FQGNSA. This CDR3 region has 14 residues. The CDR3 protein is CASSVQGSLYEQYF. CDR3 bases: TGTGCCAGCAGCGTACAGGGGTCCCTCTACGAGCAGTACTTC. Looking up the rest from reference TRBV7-2 and TRBJ2-7 gives the full variable domain: GAGVSQSPSNKVTEKGKDVELRCDPISGHTALYWYRQSLGQGLEFLIYFQGNSAPDKSGLPSDRFSAERTGGSVSTLTIQRTQQEDSAVYLCASSVQGSLYEQYFGPGTRLTVT.

The rearrangement joins TRBV5-1 to TRBJ1-2; 8 bases are a match to TRBD1. CDR3 length: 14 amino acids. The trim removed 5 bases at V and 3 bases at J, leaving 6 bases unmatched. Looked up from germline, CDR1 is SGHRS and CDR2 is YFSETQ. CDR3 sequence (DNA): TGCGCCAGCAGGACAGGGGCAATGGACTATGGCTACACCTTC. Protein sequence: CASRTGAMDYGYTF.

In nucleotides, the CDR3 is TGTGCCGCGGGTTCGGGGAGTGACACTGAAGCTTTCTTT. Amino acids: CAAGSGSDTEAFF. V is TRBV6-6 and J is TRBJ1-1; D is undetermined. CDR1 is MNHNY and CDR2 is SVGAGI in the germline V gene (reference sequence). Trimming removed 11 bases from V and 3 bases from J, with 16 bases in between. There are 13 residues in the CDR3.

This chain joins TRBV27 and TRBJ1-1, with 7 bases identical to TRBD1. The CDR3 loop spans 13 amino acids. The V gene end was trimmed by 6 bases and the J gene end by 8 bases; junction bases not matched to a gene: 9. Germline values: CDR1 MNHEY, CDR2 SMNVEV (reference sequence). CDR3 bases: TGTGCCAGCAGCCTTTTTGCGGGACAGGAAGCTTTCTTT. This encodes CASSLFAGQEAFF.

V gene TRBV7-6 combines with J gene TRBJ2-7, with 10 bases lining up with TRBD1. The CDR3 runs to 16 residues. With 5 bases clipped from V and 2 bases from J, the junction kept 9 bases outside the gene matches. Germline V lookup: CDR1 SGHVS, CDR2 FNYEAQ. Written as DNA, the CDR3 is TGTGCCAGCAGCGTGAGAGCCGGGACAGGGGCCTACGAGCAGTACTTC. As protein: CASSVRAGTGAYEQYF.

The chain links TRBV9 to TRBJ2-7; 9 bases fit TRBD1. V lost 4 bases to trimming and J lost 5 bases; unmatched junction nucleotides: 10. CDR3 length: 15 amino acids. Germline V CDR1 and CDR2: SGDLS, YYNGEE. The CDR3 protein is CASSPSGTGIHEQYF. The CDR3 DNA reads TGTGCCAGCAGCCCCAGCGGGACAGGGATACACGAGCAGTACTTC.

This chain joins TRBV7-9 and TRBJ2-5; no reliable D call. Germline V gene sequence: CDR1 SEHNR, CDR2 FQNEAQ (reference sequence). This CDR3 has 16 residues. Trimming pared 8 bases from V and 0 bases from J, leaving 19 bases between. This chain's CDR3 is CASGQTYRADQETQYF. The CDR3 nucleotides read TGTGCCAGCGGCCAGACCTATCGGGCGGACCAAGAGACCCAGTACTTC.